This T cell receptor (beta chain) was recovered during a study of shared clonotypes between healthy human individuals. The wider study: Per-donor plates numbered three CD4 naive, three CD4 memory, two CD8 naive and one CD8 memory. Study-level findings and limits: Genetic and exposure-history diversity was limited by the small donor number.

CDR3 length equals 17 residues. With 0 bases removed from V and 8 bases from J, the gap between germline ends came to 20 bases. Germline V lookup: CDR1 MGHRA, CDR2 YSYEKL. Genomic DNA of each subset was evenly split across several immunoSEQ plates. Template for every sorted-subset replicate PCR totaled about 0.2 ug DNA, roughly 30,000 T cell genomes. TCRdb's copy holds only in-frame clones and misses some; the assay was immunoSEQ multiplex PCR. The repertoire holds over 2 million clones, with 85% to 95% as singletons. Details on this clone: Its matching antigen is unknown.

Terminally differentiated effector memory CD45RA+ cells were left out of the naive CD8 fraction, which was CD45RO-negative and positively selected for CCR7. The sequenced material came from naive CD8+ T cells sorted from blood. The TCR was taken from a man younger than 35 in good health. This chain connects TRBV4-1 to TRBJ2-1; perhaps D is TRBD1 or TRBD2 (5 bases each). CDR3 in amino acids: CASSQEGRGAIRDEQFF. The CDR3 DNA reads as TGCGCCAGCAGCCAAGAAGGCCGAGGGGCTATTCGCGATGAGCAGTTCTTC.